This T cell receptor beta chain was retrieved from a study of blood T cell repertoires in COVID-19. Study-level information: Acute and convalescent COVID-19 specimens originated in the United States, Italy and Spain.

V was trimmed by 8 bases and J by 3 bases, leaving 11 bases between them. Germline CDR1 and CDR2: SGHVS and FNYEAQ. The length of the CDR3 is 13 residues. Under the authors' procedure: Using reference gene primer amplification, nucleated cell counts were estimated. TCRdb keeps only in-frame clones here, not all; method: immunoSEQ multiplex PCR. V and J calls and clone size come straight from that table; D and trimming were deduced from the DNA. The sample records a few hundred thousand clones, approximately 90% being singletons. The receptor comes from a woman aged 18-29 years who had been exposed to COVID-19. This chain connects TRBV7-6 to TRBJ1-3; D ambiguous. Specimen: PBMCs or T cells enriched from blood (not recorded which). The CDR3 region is CASWLSDGNTIYF. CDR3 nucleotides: TGTGCCAGCTGGCTGAGCGATGGAAACACCATATATTTT.